The clone carrying this T cell receptor beta chain was seen at least ten times. The data belong to a study of spatial heterogeneity in lung cancer. On the study more broadly: Where available, sequencing covered follow-up PBMC samples, taken at a median of roughly two years after resection. More beta-chain than alpha-chain sequences were consistently detected.

Time point in this sample: blood at routine non-recurrence follow-up after resection. Unsorted samples of tumor, nontumor lung or frozen PBMC had their whole RNA sequenced. Individual TCR cDNA molecules each bore their own unique molecular identifier. TCRdb analysed the 5' RACE reads with MiXCR anew, one entry per CDR3 protein. The sample carries 39,000 or so distinct CDR3 sequences, about 11% recorded once. Sample: PBMCs, taken at follow-up. This receptor was obtained from a female donor with early-stage non-small cell lung cancer.

DNA of the CDR3: TGCAGCGTTGTGTTGGTGGCTAGCACAGATACGCAGTATTTT. Protein: CSVVLVASTDTQYF. The V and J genes are TRBV29-1 and TRBJ2-3; D is undetermined. The CDR3 sequence is 14 residues long. The germline V gene has CDR1 SQVTM and CDR2 ANQGSEA. Trimming pared 4 bases from V and 0 bases from J, leaving 11 bases between.